This T cell receptor beta chain was identified in a study of shared clonotypes between healthy human individuals. Points on this clone: Other DNA sequences within the sample encode an identical CDR3.

The sorted-subset replicate PCRs were given around 0.2 ug DNA, which is 30,000 or so T cell genomes. Here immunoSEQ multiplex PCR was the method, and the copy in TCRdb shows in-frame clones only, minus some. The table shows millions of clones, with over 85% occurring only once. CDR1 is KGHSH, CDR2 LQKENI, per germline. The germline V and J ends were trimmed by 3 bases and 0 bases, with 9 bases remaining between them. The CDR3 consists of 14 residues. J is TRBJ2-7 and V is TRBV18; D remains unclear. Sequencing input: naive CD4+ T cells from PBMCs. As for subset: CD45RA+ positively selected. The TCR sequence derives from a man aged 18 to 30 in good health. Some clones in this sample may be carry-over from other donors' samples. CDR3 residues: CASSPGRSSYEQYF. The CDR3 DNA reads TGTGCCAGCTCACCGGGAAGGAGCTCCTACGAGCAGTACTTC.